The 3 T cell receptor beta chains below all came from one sample that was sequenced in a study of OX40 agonist ivuxolimab in advanced cancers. Sequenced by immunoSEQ multiplex PCR; TCRdb stores in-frame clones only, minus some. The repertoire holds 45,000 to 65,000 clones, with more than 65% as singletons. This material consisted of CD4+ or CD8+ T cells sorted from blood, taken in a trial of the OX40 agonist ivuxolimab. All receptors come from an adult with an advanced solid tumor such as melanoma, head and neck, liver or kidney cancer.

The rearrangement uses TRBV4-3 and TRBJ2-1; D is unresolved. V was pared by 1 base and J by 8 bases, with 18 bases between. The germline gives CDR1 LGHNA, CDR2 YSLEER. This CDR3 contains 16 residues. The CDR3 region is CASSQVAAPPTYEQFF. The CDR3 DNA reads TGCGCCAGCAGCCAAGTCGCGGCACCTCCTACGTATGAGCAGTTCTTC.

This CDR3 is CASSPPLRQGLDGYTF. In DNA form, the CDR3 reads TGTGCCAGCAGCCCCCCGCTGAGACAGGGGCTTGATGGCTACACCTTC. The chain recombines TRBV7-9 with TRBJ1-2; the match to TRBD1 covers 8 bases. Looked up from germline, CDR1 is SEHNR and CDR2 is FQNEAQ (reference sequence). This CDR3 has 16 residues. The V and J ends lost 5 bases and 6 bases, in that order; junction bases with no gene match: 14. Full variable domain (missing parts from reference TRBV7-9 and TRBJ1-2): DTGVSQNPRHKITKRGQNVTFRCDPISEHNRLYWYRQTLGQGPEFLTYFQNEAQLEKSRLLSDRFSAERPKGSFSTLEIQRTEQGDSAMYLCASSPPLRQGLDGYTFGSGTRLTVV.

This clone appeared a single time. The genes are TRBV7-2 and TRBJ2-2, with D possibly called TRBD1 or TRBD2 (5 bases each). Germline CDR1 is SGHTA and CDR2 is FQGNSA. The V and J ends lost 7 bases and 2 bases respectively, with 11 bases between them. CDR3 length: 14 amino acids. Here the CDR3 reads CASKRGQNTGELFF. The CDR3 bases are TGTGCCAGCAAGAGGGGTCAAAACACCGGGGAGCTGTTTTTT.